The sequence of this TCR beta chain was determined in a study of T cell repertoires in cytomegalovirus infection. Details on this clonotype: Its antigen is unidentified.

TCRdb re-called the reads with MiXCR, one entry per CDR3 protein. The table includes under 200,000 distinct CDR3 sequences, roughly 21% detected once. The V segment lost 3 bases and the J segment 3 bases; nucleotides outside the gene matches: 16. The V gene's germline CDR1 is SGHNT and CDR2 YYREEE (reference sequence). There are 19 residues in the CDR3. The TCR was taken from a human donor in good health (CMV status not recorded). Some clones in this sample may be carry-over from other donors' samples. The V call is TRBV5-4, the J call TRBJ2-1; 9 nucleotides line up with TRBD2. This material consisted of CD8+ T cells from cultured PBMCs, taken from culture after CMV antigen stimulation. CDR3 region: CASSSRWLAGSINYNEQFF. The CDR3 DNA follows: TGTGCCAGCAGCTCGAGGTGGCTAGCGGGGTCGATTAACTACAATGAGCAGTTCTTC.